This T cell receptor (beta chain) was recovered during a study of spatial heterogeneity in lung cancer. Study summary: Sequencing consistently turned up more beta-chain sequences than alpha-chain sequences. Broader study findings: Circulating ubiquitous expanded tumor TCRs were observed more frequently at resection than at follow-up.

The V end lost 1 base, the J end lost 13 bases, and 17 bases lay between the germline ends. Germline-derived CDR1 and CDR2 are SGHNT and YYREEE (reference sequence). The CDR3 covers 13 residues. Time point denoted: sample taken at primary tumor resection. Unsorted whole RNA samples from tumor, nontumor lung or frozen PBMC were sequenced. Donation came from roughly 72 patients with untreated early-stage non-small cell lung cancer. The study tagged each TCR cDNA molecule with a unique molecular identifier. TCRdb independently ran MiXCR on the 5' RACE reads; one entry per CDR3 protein. The top ten clones hold roughly 45% of a sample with approximately 44,000 distinct CDR3 sequences, roughly 10% of them seen once. This clonotype was counted between two and nine times. Its antigen is undetermined.

The gene calls are TRBV5-4 and TRBJ2-5; D may be TRBD1 (6 bases). The material sequenced was PBMCs, taken at surgery. This TCR was sampled from a female donor with early-stage non-small cell lung cancer. The CDR3 DNA is TGTGCCAGCAGCTTGTGGCCCCAGGGGTCCCGGTACTTC. Protein: CASSLWPQGSRYF. Full variable domain (missing parts from reference TRBV5-4 and TRBJ2-5): ETGVTQSPTHLIKTRGQQVTLRCSSQSGHNTVSWYQQALGQGPQFIFQYYREEENGRGNFPPRFSGLQFPNYSSELNVNALELDDSALYLCASSLWPQGSRYFGPGTRLLVL.